This T cell receptor (beta chain) was captured by sequencing in a study of CD8+CD57+ T cells in acquired aplastic anemia. In patients chosen for sequencing, flow cytometry had shown CD8+CD57+ cell expansion. No patient had been given any therapy when blood was sampled. V lost 5 bases and J lost 8, with 12 bases in between. Germline CDR1 is SEHNR and CDR2 is FQNEAQ (reference sequence). This CDR3 contains 12 residues. Study-wide results and limits: The number of CD8+ CDR3 sequences shared by patients and controls was twenty-nine.

On this clonotype itself: Its antigen remains unknown.

Genomic DNA templated the TCR beta VDJ and CDR3 profiling. MiXCR, applied by TCRdb to the reads, yields one record per CDR3 protein. The sample yields 120,000 or so distinct CDR3 sequences, about 40% seen once. The rearrangement links TRBV7-9 to TRBJ1-2; D is unclear. This receptor was identified in a human donor with aplastic anemia. The material sequenced was sorted CD4+, CD8+, or CD8+CD57+ T cells (not recorded which) from PBMCs. The CDR3 sequence is CASSLELRGYTF. The CDR3 DNA sequence: TGTGCCAGCAGCCTCGAATTGCGGGGCTACACCTTC. The variable domain in full, completed from reference TRBV7-9 and TRBJ1-2, reads DTGVSQNPRHKITKRGQNVTFRCDPISEHNRLYWYRQTLGQGPEFLTYFQNEAQLEKSRLLSDRFSAERPKGSFSTLEIQRTEQGDSAMYLCASSLELRGYTFGSGTRLTVV.